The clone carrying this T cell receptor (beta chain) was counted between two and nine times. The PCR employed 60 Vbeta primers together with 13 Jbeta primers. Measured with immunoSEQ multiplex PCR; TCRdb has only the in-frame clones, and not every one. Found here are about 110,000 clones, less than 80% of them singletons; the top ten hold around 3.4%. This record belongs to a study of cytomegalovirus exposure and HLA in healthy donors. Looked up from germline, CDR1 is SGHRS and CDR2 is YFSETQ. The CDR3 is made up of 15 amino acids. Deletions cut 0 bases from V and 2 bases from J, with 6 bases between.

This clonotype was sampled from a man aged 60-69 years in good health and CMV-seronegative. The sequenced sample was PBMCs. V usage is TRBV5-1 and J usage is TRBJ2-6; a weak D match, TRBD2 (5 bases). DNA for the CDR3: TGCGCCAGCAGCTTGGTGCGGGCTGGGGCCAACGTCCTGACTTTC. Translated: CASSLVRAGANVLTF.